A single sample gave rise to the 22 T cell receptor beta chains below, sequenced in a study of OX40 agonist ivuxolimab in advanced cancers. Sequencing used immunoSEQ multiplex PCR; TCRdb keeps in-frame clones, though not all of them. Among tens of thousands of clones, 84% were seen once, and the ten largest hold 7.9%. Material: CD4+ or CD8+ T cells sorted from blood, obtained in a trial of the OX40 agonist ivuxolimab. The receptors stem from an adult with an advanced solid tumor such as melanoma, head and neck, liver or kidney cancer.

About this clone: In the same sample, other DNA sequences code for this CDR3. The chain uses TRBV9 and TRBJ2-7; D assignment may be TRBD1 or TRBD2 (5 bases each). This CDR3 spans 14 amino acids. The V gene's germline CDR1 is SGDLS and CDR2 YYNGEE. Trimming took 0 bases from V and 4 from J, leaving 11 bases between them. The CDR3 protein is CASSVGGAGYEQYF. The CDR3 nucleotides are TGTGCCAGCAGCGTAGGAGGGGCTGGGTACGAGCAGTACTTC.

This chain joins TRBV4-1 and TRBJ1-6; D is ambiguous. Germline-derived CDR1 and CDR2 are MGHRA and YSYEKL. The V end lost 0 bases, the J end lost 8 bases, and 8 bases lay between the germline ends. This CDR3 region has 14 residues. This CDR3 is CASSQDGSYSPLHF. CDR3 nucleotide sequence: TGCGCCAGCAGCCAAGACGGCAGCTATTCACCCCTCCACTTT.

The V call is TRBV2, the J call TRBJ2-7; D gene uncertain. Deletions cut 5 bases from V and 0 bases from J, with 11 bases between. There are 14 residues in the CDR3. Germline CDR1 reads SNHLY; CDR2 reads FYNNEI. The CDR3 DNA reads TGTGCCAGCAGTTGGACCCGGAGCTCCTACGAGCAGTACTTC. Its protein is CASSWTRSSYEQYF.

The chain carries TRBV11-3 and TRBJ2-7; D unresolved. The germline V and J ends were trimmed by 5 bases and 2 bases, with 13 bases remaining between them. Germline assignment: CDR1 SGHNT and CDR2 YENEEA. The CDR3 length is 14 residues. Written as DNA, the CDR3 is TGTGCCAGCAGCCCTCCCGGCGTGCCCTACGAGCAGTACTTC. Its translation is CASSPPGVPYEQYF.

On this clone itself: The same CDR3 also results from other DNA sequences found in this sample. The chain is built from TRBV19 and TRBJ1-2; TRBD1 aligns across 11 bases. The CDR3 covers 14 residues. CDR1 is LNHDA and CDR2 is SQIVND in the germline V gene (reference sequence). V lost 5 bases to trimming and J lost 2 bases; unmatched junction nucleotides: 1. Here the CDR3 reads CASSGQGANYGYTF. In nucleotides, the CDR3 is TGTGCCAGTAGTGGACAGGGGGCGAACTATGGCTACACCTTC.

CDR3 DNA sequence: TGTGCCAGCAGTTTCGCCGGTAGTGGCTACACCTTC. It encodes CASSFAGSGYTF. This sequence joins TRBV6-6 and TRBJ1-2, with D unclear. The CDR3 is 12 amino acids. CDR1 and CDR2 from the germline V gene are MNHNY and SVGAGI (reference sequence). Trimming pared 4 bases from V and 7 bases from J, leaving 10 bases between.

A single count supports this clone. The gene calls are TRBV4-2 and TRBJ2-5, with D possibly being TRBD1 or TRBD2 (6 bases each). V was cut by 0 bases and J by 1 base, with 30 bases left in between. CDR3 length: 22 residues. CDR1 LGHNA and CDR2 YNFKEQ come from the germline V gene. CDR3 protein: CASSQDGGRGRGVLGGQETQYF. The CDR3 DNA reads as TGTGCCAGCAGCCAAGATGGAGGACGAGGCAGGGGAGTTTTGGGGGGCCAAGAGACCCAGTACTTC.

The rearrangement uses TRBV7-2 and TRBJ2-7; 10 bases agree with TRBD2. Trimming removed 5 bases from V and 3 bases from J; junction bases left unmatched: 13. Germline-derived CDR1 and CDR2 are SGHTA and FQGNSA. The CDR3 is made up of 17 amino acids. The CDR3 spells CASSRAGTSGIIYEQYF. CDR3 bases: TGTGCCAGCAGCCGAGCTGGAACTAGCGGGATAATCTACGAGCAGTACTTC.

The table lists this clone with a few counts. The chain is built from TRBV6-6 and TRBJ2-2, with D unresolved. The CDR3 has 15 amino acids. V was shortened by 6 bases and J by 0 bases, with 11 bases between the two germline ends. CDR1 MNHNY and CDR2 SVGAGI come from the germline V gene (reference sequence). The CDR3 DNA is TGTGCCAGCAGGTTACAGATCGCGAACACCGGGGAGCTGTTTTTT. It specifies CASRLQIANTGELFF.

The J gene is TRBJ1-3, the V gene TRBV6-5, with no clear D. The CDR3 has 13 amino acids. The V and J ends lost 7 bases and 3 bases respectively, with 10 bases between them. Looked up from germline, CDR1 is MNHEY and CDR2 is SVGAGI. CDR3: CASKRASGNTIYF. The CDR3 DNA reads as TGTGCCAGCAAAAGGGCAAGTGGAAACACCATATATTTT.

The chain employs TRBV7-3 and TRBJ1-6; D may be TRBD1 (5 bases). Germline V gives CDR1 SGHTA, CDR2 FQGTGA. The length of the CDR3 is 15 residues. The V end lost 6 bases, the J end lost 8 bases, and 17 bases lay between the germline ends. CDR3 in DNA: TGTGCCAGCAGGTTGACCGGGACGGACTATTCACCCCTCCACTTT. It translates to CASRLTGTDYSPLHF.

CDR3 loop: CASSPGDYEQYF. In nucleotides, the CDR3 is TGTGCCAGCAGCCCAGGGGACTACGAGCAGTACTTC. The chain combines TRBV6-6 with TRBJ2-7; D possibly corresponds to TRBD1 (6 bases). CDR3 length: 12 amino acids. With 6 bases removed from V and 3 bases from J, the gap between germline ends came to 9 bases. Germline values: CDR1 MNHNY, CDR2 SVGAGI (reference sequence).

The chain combines TRBV5-1 with TRBJ1-1; D is perhaps TRBD1 (5 bases). CDR3 length: 16 amino acids. V was trimmed by 0 bases and J by 2 bases, leaving 14 bases between them. CDR1 is SGHRS and CDR2 is YFSETQ in the germline V gene. The CDR3 protein is CASSLEEARGNTEAFF. The CDR3 nucleotides are TGCGCCAGCAGCTTGGAAGAGGCCCGGGGCAACACTGAAGCTTTCTTT.

This clone has a single count. This sequence joins TRBV7-9 and TRBJ2-3, with 7 bases fitting TRBD1. The CDR3 runs to 15 residues. Trimming removed 3 bases from V and 5 bases from J; junction bases left unmatched: 8. In germline, CDR1 is SEHNR, CDR2 FQNEAQ (reference sequence). The CDR3 sequence: CASSLTGKREDTQYF. CDR3 in DNA: TGTGCCAGCAGCTTGACAGGGAAAAGGGAAGATACGCAGTATTTT.

The chain couples TRBV11-2 to TRBJ2-7; D is undetermined. Trimming pared 3 bases from V and 2 bases from J, leaving 5 bases between. The germline V gene encodes CDR1 SGHAT and CDR2 FQNNGV. CDR3 length equals 12 residues. The CDR3 spells CASSFGTYEQYF. CDR3 in DNA: TGTGCCAGCAGCTTTGGTACCTACGAGCAGTACTTC.

The chain links TRBV13 to TRBJ2-4; TRBD1 agrees at 11 bases. The CDR3 is 16 amino acids. After removal of 3 bases from V and 10 bases from J, the junction contained 11 bases not matched to a gene. CDR1 and CDR2 (germline): PRHDT, FYEKMQ (reference sequence). Here the CDR3 reads CASSFYRSRDRGIQYF. The CDR3 nucleotides read TGTGCCAGCAGCTTTTACAGAAGCCGGGACAGGGGGATTCAGTACTTC.

The gene calls are TRBV11-3 and TRBJ2-7; 9 bases agree with TRBD1. J gave up 7 bases and V 0 bases, and 13 bases lay outside the gene matches. The germline gives CDR1 SGHNT, CDR2 YENEEA. This CDR3 is built from 17 residues. CDR3: CASSLDGAGQGMGEQYF. CDR3 in DNA: TGTGCCAGCAGCTTAGACGGAGCGGGACAGGGTATGGGGGAGCAGTACTTC.

V and J are TRBV5-4 and TRBJ2-3; D may match TRBD1 or TRBD2 (6 bases each). The V gene lost 5 bases and the J gene lost 2 bases, with 12 bases spanning the gap. The germline V gene has CDR1 SGHNT and CDR2 YYREEE (reference sequence). The CDR3 contains 14 residues. CDR3 DNA sequence: TGTGCCAGCAGTTGGGGGGACATCACAGATACGCAGTATTTT. This codes for CASSWGDITDTQYF.

The chain has TRBV6-6 and TRBJ2-3; D gene unclear. CDR1 MNHNY and CDR2 SVGAGI come from the germline V gene (reference sequence). The germline V and J ends were trimmed by 6 bases and 0 bases, with 13 bases remaining between them. The CDR3 extends over 15 amino acids. The CDR3 is CASSPEYTSTDTQYF. CDR3 nucleotide sequence: TGTGCCAGCAGCCCAGAGTATACTAGCACAGATACGCAGTATTTT.

This chain uses TRBV9 with TRBJ2-5; D is possibly TRBD2 (5 bases). The V end lost 0 bases, the J end lost 4 bases, and 7 bases lay between the germline ends. The germline V gene encodes CDR1 SGDLS and CDR2 YYNGEE. This CDR3 contains 13 residues. The CDR3 sequence is CASSVGLAETQYF. CDR3 bases: TGTGCCAGCAGCGTAGGCCTAGCAGAGACCCAGTACTTC.

The V and J genes are TRBV7-2 and TRBJ1-2; no definite D call. The CDR3 spans 15 residues. Germline CDR1 reads SGHTA; CDR2 reads FQGNSA. V lost 0 bases and J 7 bases, leaving 15 bases between the germline ends. The CDR3 spells CASSLAARRYGGYTF. CDR3 DNA sequence: TGTGCCAGCAGCTTAGCGGCCAGGCGTTACGGTGGCTACACCTTC.

The chain couples TRBV5-1 to TRBJ1-3; TRBD1 agrees at 10 bases. Germline CDR1 SGHRS, CDR2 YFSETQ. V gave up 4 bases and J gave up 0 bases; unmatched junction bases: 7. The CDR3 covers 17 residues. The CDR3 DNA sequence: TGCGCCAGCAGCCTGGCGACAGGGGGCTACTCTGGAAACACCATATATTTT. This codes for CASSLATGGYSGNTIYF.